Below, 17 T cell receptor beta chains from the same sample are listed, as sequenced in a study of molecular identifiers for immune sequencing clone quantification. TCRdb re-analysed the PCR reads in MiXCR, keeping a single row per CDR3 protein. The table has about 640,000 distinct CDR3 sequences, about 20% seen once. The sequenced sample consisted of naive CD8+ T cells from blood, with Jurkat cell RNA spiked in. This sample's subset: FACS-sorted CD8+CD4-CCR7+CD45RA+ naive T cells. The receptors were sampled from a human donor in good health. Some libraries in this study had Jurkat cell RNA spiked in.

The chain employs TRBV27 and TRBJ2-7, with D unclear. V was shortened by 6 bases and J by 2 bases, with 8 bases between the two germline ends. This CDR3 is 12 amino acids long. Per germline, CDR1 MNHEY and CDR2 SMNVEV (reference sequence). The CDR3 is CASSHPPYEQYF. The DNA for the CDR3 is TGTGCCAGCAGCCACCCCCCCTACGAGCAGTACTTC.

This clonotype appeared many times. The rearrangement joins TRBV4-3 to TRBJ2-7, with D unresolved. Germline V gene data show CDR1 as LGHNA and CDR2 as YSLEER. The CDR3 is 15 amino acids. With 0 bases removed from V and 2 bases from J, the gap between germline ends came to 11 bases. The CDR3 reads CASSQDRKSPYEQYF. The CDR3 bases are TGCGCCAGCAGCCAAGATCGAAAGTCCCCCTACGAGCAGTACTTC.

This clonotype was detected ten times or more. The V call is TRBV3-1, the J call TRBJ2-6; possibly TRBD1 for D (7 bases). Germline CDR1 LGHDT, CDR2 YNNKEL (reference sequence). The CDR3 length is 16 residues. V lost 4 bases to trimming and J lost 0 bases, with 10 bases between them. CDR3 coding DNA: TGTGCCAGCAGCCCAGGGGGGTACTCTGGGGCCAACGTCCTGACTTTC. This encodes CASSPGGYSGANVLTF.

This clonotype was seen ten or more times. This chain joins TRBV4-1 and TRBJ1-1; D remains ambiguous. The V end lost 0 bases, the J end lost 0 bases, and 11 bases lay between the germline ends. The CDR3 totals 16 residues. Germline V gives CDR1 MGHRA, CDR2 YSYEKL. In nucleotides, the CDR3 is TGCGCCAGCAGCCAAGATGCGGGGTTGTTGAACACTGAAGCTTTCTTT. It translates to CASSQDAGLLNTEAFF.

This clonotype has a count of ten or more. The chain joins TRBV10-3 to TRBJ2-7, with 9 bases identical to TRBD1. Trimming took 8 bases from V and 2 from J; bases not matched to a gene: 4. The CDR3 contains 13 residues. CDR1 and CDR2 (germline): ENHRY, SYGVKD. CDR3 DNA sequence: TGTGCCATCGGGGACAGGGAAACCTACGAGCAGTACTTC. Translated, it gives CAIGDRETYEQYF.

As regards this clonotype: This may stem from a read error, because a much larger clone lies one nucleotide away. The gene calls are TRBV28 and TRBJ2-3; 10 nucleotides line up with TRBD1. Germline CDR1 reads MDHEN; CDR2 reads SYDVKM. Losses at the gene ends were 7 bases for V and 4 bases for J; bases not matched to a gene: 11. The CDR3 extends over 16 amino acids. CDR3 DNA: TGTGCCAGCACTATATACGGGACAGGGGTACCAGATACGCAGTATTTT. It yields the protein CASTIYGTGVPDTQYF.

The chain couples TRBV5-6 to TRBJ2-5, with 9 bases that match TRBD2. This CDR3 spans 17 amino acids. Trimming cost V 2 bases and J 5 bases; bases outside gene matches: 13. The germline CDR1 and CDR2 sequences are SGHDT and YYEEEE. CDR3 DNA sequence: TGTGCCAGCAGCTTTCTGGCGGGAGGGCCATTGGAGGAGACCCAGTACTTC. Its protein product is CASSFLAGGPLEETQYF. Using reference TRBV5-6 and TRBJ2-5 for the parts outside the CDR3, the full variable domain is DAGVTQSPTHLIKTRGQQVTLRCSPKSGHDTVSWYQQALGQGPQFIFQYYEEEERQRGNFPDRFSGHQFPNYSSELNVNALLLGDSALYLCASSFLAGGPLEETQYFGPGTRLLVL.

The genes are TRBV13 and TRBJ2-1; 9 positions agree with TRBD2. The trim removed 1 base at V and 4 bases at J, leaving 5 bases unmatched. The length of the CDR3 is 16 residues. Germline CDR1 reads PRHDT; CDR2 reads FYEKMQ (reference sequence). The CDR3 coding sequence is TGTGCCAGCAGCTTAGTACGTAGCGGGGGATACAATGAGCAGTTCTTC. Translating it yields CASSLVRSGGYNEQFF.

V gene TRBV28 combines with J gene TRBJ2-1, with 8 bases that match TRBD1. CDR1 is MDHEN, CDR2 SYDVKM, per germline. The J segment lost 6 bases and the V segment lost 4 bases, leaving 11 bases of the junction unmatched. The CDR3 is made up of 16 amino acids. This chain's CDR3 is CASSSHLTGVLNEQFF. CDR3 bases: TGTGCCAGCAGTTCTCATTTGACAGGGGTGCTCAATGAGCAGTTCTTC.

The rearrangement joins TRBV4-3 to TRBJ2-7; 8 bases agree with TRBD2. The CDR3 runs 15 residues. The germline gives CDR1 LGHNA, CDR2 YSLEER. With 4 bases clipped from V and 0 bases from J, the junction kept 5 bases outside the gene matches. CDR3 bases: TGCGCCAGCAGCCGGAGTAGCGGGACCTCCTACGAGCAGTACTTC. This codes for CASSRSSGTSYEQYF.

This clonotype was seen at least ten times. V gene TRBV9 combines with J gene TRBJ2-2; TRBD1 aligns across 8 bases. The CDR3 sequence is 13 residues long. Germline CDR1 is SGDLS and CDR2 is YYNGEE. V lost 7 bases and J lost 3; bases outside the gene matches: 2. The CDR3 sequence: CASGQGDTGELFF. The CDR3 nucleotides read TGTGCCAGCGGACAGGGCGACACCGGGGAGCTGTTTTTT. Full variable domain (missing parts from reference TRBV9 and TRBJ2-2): DSGVTQTPKHLITATGQRVTLRCSPRSGDLSVYWYQQSLDQGLQFLIQYYNGEERAKGNILERFSAQQFPDLHSELNLSSLELGDSALYFCASGQGDTGELFFGEGSRLTVL.

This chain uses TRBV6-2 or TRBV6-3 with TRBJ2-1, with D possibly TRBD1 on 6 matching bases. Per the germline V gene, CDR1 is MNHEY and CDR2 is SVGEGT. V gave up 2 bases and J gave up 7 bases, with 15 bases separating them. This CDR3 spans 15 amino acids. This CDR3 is CASSYVAGVGNEQFF. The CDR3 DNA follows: TGTGCCAGCAGTTACGTGGCAGGGGTGGGGAATGAGCAGTTCTTC.

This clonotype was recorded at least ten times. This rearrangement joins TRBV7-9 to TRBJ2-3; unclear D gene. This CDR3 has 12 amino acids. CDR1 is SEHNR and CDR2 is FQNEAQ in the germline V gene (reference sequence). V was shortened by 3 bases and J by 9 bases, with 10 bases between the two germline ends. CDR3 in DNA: TGTGCCAGCAGCTTGCTAGGTAAAACGCAGTATTTT. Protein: CASSLLGKTQYF.

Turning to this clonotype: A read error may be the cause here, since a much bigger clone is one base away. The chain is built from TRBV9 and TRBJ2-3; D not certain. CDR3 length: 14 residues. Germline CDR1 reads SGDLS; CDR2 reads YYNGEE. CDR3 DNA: TGTGCCGGCAGCGTAGGAGAAGGGCCCGATACGCAGTATTTT. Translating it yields CAGSVGEGPDTQYF.

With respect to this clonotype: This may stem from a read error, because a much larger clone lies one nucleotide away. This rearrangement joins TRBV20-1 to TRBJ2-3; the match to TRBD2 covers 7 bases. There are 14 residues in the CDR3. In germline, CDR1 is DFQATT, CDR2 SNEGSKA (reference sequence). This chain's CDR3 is CGAPGTTDTDTQYF. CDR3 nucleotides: TGCGGTGCGCCCGGGACTACCGACACAGATACGCAGTATTTT.

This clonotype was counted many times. CDR3 sequence reads: CAISESWDTEAFF. The CDR3 DNA reads as TGTGCCATCAGTGAGTCGTGGGACACTGAAGCTTTCTTT. This chain links TRBV10-3 with TRBJ1-1; D unclear. The CDR3 is made up of 13 amino acids. CDR1 and CDR2 (germline): ENHRY, SYGVKD. The ends were cut back, 0 bases at V and 3 bases at J, with 5 bases in the middle.

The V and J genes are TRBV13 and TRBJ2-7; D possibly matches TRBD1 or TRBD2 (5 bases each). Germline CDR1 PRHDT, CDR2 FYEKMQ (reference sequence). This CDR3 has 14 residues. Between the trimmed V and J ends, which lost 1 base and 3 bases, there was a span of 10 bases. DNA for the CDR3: TGTGCCAGCAGCTTAGCGGGACGGGACTACGAGCAGTACTTC. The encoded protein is CASSLAGRDYEQYF.